The following is a TCR beta chain sequence with its context. Germline V gene data show CDR1 as SGDLS and CDR2 as YYNGEE. The V gene lost 4 bases and the J gene lost 2 bases, with 13 bases spanning the gap. The CDR3 runs to 14 residues. Using immunoSEQ multiplex PCR, the repertoire was profiled, and TCRdb retains in-frame clones only, with some absent. The data show 95,000 to 100,000 clones, 96% seen once. The sample originates from a study of technical replicates of blood from a few donors. The chain employs TRBV9 and TRBJ2-7, with TRBD2 as a possible D gene (6 bases). The sequenced sample consisted of T cells isolated from PBMCs. This TCR was sampled from a human donor in good health. The CDR3 protein is CASSPRGFTYEQYF. The CDR3 bases are TGTGCCAGCAGCCCTCGGGGGTTTACCTACGAGCAGTACTTC.